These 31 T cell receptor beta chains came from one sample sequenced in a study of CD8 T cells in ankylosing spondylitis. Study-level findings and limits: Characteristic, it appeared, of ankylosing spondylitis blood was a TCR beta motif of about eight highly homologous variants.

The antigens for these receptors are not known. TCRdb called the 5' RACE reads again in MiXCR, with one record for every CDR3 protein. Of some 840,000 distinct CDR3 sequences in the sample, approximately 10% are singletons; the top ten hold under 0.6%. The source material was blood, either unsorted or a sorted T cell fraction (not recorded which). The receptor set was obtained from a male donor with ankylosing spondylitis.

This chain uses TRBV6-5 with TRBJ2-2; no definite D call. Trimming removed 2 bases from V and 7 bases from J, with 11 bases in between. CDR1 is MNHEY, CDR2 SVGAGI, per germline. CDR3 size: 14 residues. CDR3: CASSYRASIGELFF. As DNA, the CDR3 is TGTGCCAGCAGTTACAGGGCGTCTATCGGGGAGCTGTTTTTT.

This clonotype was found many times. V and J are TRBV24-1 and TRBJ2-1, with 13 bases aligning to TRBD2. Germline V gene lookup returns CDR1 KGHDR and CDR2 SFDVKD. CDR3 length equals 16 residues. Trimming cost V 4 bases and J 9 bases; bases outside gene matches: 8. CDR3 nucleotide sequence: TGTGCCACCAGTGACACTACTAGCGGGAGGGCCGGTGAGCAGTTCTTC. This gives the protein CATSDTTSGRAGEQFF.

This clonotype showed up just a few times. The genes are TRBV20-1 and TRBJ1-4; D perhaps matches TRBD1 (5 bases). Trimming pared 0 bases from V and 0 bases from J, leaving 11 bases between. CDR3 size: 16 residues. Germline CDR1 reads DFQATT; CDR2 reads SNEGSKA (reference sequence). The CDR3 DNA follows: TGCAGTGCTAGAGATGCCCGGGGGACAACTAATGAAAAACTGTTTTTT. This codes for CSARDARGTTNEKLFF.

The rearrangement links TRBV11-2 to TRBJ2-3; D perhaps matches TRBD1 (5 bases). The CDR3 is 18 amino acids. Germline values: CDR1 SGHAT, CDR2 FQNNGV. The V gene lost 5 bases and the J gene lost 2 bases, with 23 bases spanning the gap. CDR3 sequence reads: CASSPTHLGDRPTDTQYF. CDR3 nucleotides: TGTGCCAGCAGCCCGACCCACTTAGGCGACAGACCCACAGATACGCAGTATTTT.

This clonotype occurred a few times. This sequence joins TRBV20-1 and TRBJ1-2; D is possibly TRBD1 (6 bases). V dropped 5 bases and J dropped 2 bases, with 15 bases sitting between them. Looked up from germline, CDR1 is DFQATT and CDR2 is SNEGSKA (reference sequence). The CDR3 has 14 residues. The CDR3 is CSAEGPGANYGYTF. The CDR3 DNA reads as TGCAGTGCTGAGGGCCCGGGGGCAAACTATGGCTACACCTTC.

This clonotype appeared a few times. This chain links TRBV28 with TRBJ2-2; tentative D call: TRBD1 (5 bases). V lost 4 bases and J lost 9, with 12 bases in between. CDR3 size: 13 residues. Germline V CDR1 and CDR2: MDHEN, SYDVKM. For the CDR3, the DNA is TGTGCCAGCAGTTATTTAGACAGCCGGGAGCTGTTTTTT. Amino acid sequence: CASSYLDSRELFF.

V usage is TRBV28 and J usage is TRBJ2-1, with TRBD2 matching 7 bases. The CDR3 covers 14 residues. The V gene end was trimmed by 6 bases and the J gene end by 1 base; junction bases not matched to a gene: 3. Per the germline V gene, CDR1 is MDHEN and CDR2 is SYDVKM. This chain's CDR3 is CASRLLASYNEQFF. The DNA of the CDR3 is TGTGCCAGCAGGTTACTAGCGTCCTACAATGAGCAGTTCTTC. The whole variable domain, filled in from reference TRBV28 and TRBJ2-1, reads DVKVTQSSRYLVKRTGEKVFLECVQDMDHENMFWYRQDPGLGLRLIYFSYDVKMKEKGDIPEGYSVSREKKERFSLILESASTNQTSMYLCASRLLASYNEQFFGPGTRLTVL.

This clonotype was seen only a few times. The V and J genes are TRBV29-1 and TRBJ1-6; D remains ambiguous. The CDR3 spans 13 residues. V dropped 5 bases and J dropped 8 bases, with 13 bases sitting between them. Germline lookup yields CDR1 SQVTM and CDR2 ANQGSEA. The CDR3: CSVRDQSYSPLHF. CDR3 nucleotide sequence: TGCAGCGTTCGCGACCAGTCCTATTCACCCCTCCACTTT.

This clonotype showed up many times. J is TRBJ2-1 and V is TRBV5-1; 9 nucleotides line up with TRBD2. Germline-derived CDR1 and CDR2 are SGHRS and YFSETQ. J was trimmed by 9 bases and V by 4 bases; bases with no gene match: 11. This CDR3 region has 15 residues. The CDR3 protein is CASSTIPSTSGEQFF. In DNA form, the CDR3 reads TGCGCCAGCAGCACCATACCTTCGACTAGCGGTGAGCAGTTCTTC.

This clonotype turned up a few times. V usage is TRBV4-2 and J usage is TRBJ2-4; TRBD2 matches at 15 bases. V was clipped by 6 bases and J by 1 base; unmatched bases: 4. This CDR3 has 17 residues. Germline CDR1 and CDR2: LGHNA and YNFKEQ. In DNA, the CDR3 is TGTGCCAGCAGGGGACTAGCGGGAGGTATGGCCAAAAACATTCAGTACTTC. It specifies CASRGLAGGMAKNIQYF.

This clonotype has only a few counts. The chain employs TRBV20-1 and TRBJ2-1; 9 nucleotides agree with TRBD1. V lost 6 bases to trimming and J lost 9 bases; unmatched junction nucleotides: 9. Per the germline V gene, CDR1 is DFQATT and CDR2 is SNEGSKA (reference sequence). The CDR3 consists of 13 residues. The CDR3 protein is CSASGTGRGEQFF. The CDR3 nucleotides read TGCAGTGCCTCCGGGACAGGGAGGGGTGAGCAGTTCTTC.

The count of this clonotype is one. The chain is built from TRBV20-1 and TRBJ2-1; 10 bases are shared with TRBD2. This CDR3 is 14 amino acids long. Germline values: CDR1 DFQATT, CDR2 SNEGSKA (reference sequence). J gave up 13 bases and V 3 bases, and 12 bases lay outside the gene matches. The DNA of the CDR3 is TGCAGTGCTAGTAGAGTCTTGGGACTAGCGACTCAGTTCTTC. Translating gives CSASRVLGLATQFF.

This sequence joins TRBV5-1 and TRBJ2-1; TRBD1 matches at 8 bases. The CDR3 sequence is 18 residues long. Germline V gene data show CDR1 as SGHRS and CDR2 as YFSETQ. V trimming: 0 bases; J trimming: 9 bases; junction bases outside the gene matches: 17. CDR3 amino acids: CASSLAGWGGQGNGEQFF. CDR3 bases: TGCGCCAGCAGCTTGGCCGGTTGGGGCGGACAGGGTAACGGTGAGCAGTTCTTC.

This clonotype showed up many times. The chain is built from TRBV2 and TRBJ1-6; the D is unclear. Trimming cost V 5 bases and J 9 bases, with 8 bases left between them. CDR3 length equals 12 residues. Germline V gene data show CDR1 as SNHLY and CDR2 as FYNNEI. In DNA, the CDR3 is TGTGCCAGCAGTCCGCCTAGTTCACCCCTCCACTTT. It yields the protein CASSPPSSPLHF. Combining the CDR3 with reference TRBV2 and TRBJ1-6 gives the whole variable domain EPEVTQTPSHQVTQMGQEVILRCVPISNHLYFYWYRQILGQKVEFLVSFYNNEISEKSEIFDDQFSVERPDGSNFTLKIRSTKLEDSAMYFCASSPPSSPLHFGNGTRLTVT.

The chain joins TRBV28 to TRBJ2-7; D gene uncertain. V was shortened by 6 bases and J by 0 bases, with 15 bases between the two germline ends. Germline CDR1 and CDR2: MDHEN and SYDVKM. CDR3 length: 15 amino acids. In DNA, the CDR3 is TGTGCCAGCAGGCTACCGGGCGGTAGCTCCTACGAGCAGTACTTC. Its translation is CASRLPGGSSYEQYF.

The CDR3 DNA sequence: TGTGCCACCAGCCCCGACCGACAGTTCTCTAATGAAAAACTGTTTTTT. Its protein is CATSPDRQFSNEKLFF. J is TRBJ1-4 and V is TRBV15; D is possibly TRBD1 (5 bases). V dropped 5 bases and J dropped 3 bases, with 16 bases sitting between them. The germline V gene has CDR1 LNHNV and CDR2 YYDKDF (reference sequence). The CDR3 sequence is 16 residues long.

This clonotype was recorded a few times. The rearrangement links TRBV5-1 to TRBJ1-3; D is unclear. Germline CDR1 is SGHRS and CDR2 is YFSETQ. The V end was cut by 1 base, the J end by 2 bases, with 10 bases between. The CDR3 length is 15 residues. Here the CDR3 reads CASSLIAETGNTIYF. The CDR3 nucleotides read TGCGCCAGCAGCTTGATTGCGGAGACTGGAAACACCATATATTTT.

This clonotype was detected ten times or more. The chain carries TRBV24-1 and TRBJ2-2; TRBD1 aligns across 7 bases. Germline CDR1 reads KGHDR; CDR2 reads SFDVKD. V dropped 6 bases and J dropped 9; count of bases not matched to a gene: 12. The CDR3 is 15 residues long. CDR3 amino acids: CATSSGGQPRRELFF. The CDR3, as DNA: TGTGCCACCAGTTCAGGGGGACAGCCACGGAGGGAGCTGTTTTTT.

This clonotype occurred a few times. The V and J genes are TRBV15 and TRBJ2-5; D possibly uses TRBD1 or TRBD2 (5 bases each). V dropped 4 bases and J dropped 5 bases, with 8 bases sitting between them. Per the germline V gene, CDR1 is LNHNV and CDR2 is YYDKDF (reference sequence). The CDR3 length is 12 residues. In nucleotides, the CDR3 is TGTGCCACCAGCATCTGGGGGGAGACCCAGTACTTC. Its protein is CATSIWGETQYF.

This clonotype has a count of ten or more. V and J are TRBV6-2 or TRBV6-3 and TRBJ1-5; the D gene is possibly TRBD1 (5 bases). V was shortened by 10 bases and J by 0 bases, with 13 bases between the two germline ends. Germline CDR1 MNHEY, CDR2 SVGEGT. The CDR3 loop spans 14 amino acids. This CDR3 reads CATVGGNSNQPQHF. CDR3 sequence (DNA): TGTGCCACCGTGGGGGGGAATAGCAATCAGCCCCAGCATTTT.

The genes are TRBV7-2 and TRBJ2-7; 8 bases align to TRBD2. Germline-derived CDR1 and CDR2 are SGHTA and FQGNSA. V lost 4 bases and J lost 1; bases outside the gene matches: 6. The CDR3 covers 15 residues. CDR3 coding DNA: TGTGCCAGCAGCTCCGGGGGGGCCGGTTCCTACGAGCAGTACTTC. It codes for CASSSGGAGSYEQYF.

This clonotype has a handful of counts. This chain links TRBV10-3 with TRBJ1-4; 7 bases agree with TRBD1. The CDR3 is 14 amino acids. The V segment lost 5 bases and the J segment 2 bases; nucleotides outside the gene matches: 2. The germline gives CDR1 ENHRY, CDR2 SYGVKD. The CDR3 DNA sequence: TGTGCCATCAGTCGACAGGGCACTAATGAAAAACTGTTTTTT. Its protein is CAISRQGTNEKLFF.

The CDR3 protein is CASRPGQGNSPLHF. The CDR3 DNA reads TGTGCCAGCAGACCGGGACAGGGGAATTCACCCCTCCACTTT. The gene calls are TRBV5-5 and TRBJ1-6, with 10 bases aligning to TRBD1. The CDR3 is 14 amino acids. From germline, CDR1 is SGHKS and CDR2 YYEKEE (reference sequence). Germline trimming cut 5 bases from V and 7 bases from J; bases unmatched to any gene: 3.

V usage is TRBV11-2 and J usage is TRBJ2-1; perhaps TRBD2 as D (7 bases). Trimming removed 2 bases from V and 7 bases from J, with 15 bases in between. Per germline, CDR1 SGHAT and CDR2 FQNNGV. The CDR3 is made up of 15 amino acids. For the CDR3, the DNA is TGTGCCAGCAGCTTACGGGGGGCCAGTCATAATGAGCAGTTCTTC. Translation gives CASSLRGASHNEQFF.

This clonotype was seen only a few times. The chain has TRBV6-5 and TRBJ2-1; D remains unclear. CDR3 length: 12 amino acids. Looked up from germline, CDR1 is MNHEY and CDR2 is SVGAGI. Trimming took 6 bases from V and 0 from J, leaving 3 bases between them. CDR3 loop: CASRSSYNEQFF. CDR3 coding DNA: TGTGCCAGCAGGAGCTCCTACAATGAGCAGTTCTTC.

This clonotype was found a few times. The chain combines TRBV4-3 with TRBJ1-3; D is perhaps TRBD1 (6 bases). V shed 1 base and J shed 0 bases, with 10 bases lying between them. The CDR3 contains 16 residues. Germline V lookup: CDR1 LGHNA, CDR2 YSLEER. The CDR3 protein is CASSQGGLSSGNTIYF. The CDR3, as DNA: TGCGCCAGCAGCCAAGGGGGGCTGAGCTCTGGAAACACCATATATTTT.

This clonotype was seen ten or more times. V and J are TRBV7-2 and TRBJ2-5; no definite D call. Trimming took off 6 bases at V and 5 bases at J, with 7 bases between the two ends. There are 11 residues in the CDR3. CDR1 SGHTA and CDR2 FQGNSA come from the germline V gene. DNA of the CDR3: TGTGCCAGCAGTTCATCGGAGACCCAGTACTTC. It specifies CASSSSETQYF.

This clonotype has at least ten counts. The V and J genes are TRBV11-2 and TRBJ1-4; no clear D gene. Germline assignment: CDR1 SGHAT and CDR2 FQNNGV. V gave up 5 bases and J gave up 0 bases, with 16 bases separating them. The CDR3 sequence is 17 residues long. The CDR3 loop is CASSLGRGFSTNEKLFF. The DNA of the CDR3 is TGTGCCAGCAGCCTAGGACGGGGATTTTCAACTAATGAAAAACTGTTTTTT.

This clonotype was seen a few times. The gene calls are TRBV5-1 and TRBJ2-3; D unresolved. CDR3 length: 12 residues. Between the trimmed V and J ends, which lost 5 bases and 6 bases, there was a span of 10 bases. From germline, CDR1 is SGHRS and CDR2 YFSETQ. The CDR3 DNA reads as TGCGCCAGCAGTACACCAACGGATACGCAGTATTTT. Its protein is CASSTPTDTQYF.

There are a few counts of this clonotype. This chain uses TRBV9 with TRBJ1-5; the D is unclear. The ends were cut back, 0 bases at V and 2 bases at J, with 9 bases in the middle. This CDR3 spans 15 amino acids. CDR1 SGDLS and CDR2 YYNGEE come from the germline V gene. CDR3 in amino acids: CASSVGGRRNQPQHF. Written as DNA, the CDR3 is TGTGCCAGCAGCGTAGGAGGGAGGCGCAATCAGCCCCAGCATTTT.

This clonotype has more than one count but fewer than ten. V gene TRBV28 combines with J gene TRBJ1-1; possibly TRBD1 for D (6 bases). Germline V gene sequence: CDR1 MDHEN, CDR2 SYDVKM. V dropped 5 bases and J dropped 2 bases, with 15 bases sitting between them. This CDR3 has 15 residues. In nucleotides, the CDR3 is TGTGCCAGCAGTGCCCCCGGGGGCACCAACACTGAAGCTTTCTTT. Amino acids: CASSAPGGTNTEAFF.